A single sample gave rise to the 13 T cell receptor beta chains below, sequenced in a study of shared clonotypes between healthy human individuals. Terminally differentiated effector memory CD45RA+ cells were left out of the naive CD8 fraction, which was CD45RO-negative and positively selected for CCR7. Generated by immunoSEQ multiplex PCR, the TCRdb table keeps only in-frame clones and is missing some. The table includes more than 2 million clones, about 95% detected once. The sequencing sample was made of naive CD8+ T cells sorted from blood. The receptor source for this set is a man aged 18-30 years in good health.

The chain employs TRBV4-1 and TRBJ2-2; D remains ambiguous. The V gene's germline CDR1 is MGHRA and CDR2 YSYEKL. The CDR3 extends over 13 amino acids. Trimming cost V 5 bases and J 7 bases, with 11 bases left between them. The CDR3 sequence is CASSLGSGGELFF. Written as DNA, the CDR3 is TGCGCCAGCAGCTTAGGGTCCGGCGGGGAGCTGTTTTTT.

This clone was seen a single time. The CDR3 sequence: CASGPTLNTEAFF. CDR3 sequence (DNA): TGTGCCAGCGGACCCACGCTGAACACTGAAGCTTTCTTT. The chain carries TRBV5-4 and TRBJ1-1; D is undetermined. The germline V gene has CDR1 SGHNT and CDR2 YYREEE (reference sequence). V lost 7 bases to trimming and J lost 0 bases, with 10 bases between them. The CDR3 totals 13 residues.

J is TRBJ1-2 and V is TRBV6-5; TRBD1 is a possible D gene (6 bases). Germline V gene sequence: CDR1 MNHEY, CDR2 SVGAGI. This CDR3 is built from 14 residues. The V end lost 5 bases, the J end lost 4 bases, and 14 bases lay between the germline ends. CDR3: CASSQGGPGYGYTF. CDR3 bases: TGTGCCAGCAGTCAAGGGGGGCCCGGCTATGGCTACACCTTC.

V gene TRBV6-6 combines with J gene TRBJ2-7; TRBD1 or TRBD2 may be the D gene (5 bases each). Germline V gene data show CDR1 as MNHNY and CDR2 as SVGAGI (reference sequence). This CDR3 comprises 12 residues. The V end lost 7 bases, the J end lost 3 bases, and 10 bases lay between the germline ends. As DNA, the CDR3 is TGTGCCAGCACGGGGCAGGACTACGAGCAGTACTTC. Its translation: CASTGQDYEQYF.

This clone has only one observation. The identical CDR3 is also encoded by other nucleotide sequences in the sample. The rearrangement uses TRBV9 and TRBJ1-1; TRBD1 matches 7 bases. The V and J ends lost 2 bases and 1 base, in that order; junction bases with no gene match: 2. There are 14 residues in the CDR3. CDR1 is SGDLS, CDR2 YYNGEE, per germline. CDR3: CASSVGTANTEAFF. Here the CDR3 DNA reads TGTGCCAGCAGCGTGGGGACAGCGAACACTGAAGCTTTCTTT.

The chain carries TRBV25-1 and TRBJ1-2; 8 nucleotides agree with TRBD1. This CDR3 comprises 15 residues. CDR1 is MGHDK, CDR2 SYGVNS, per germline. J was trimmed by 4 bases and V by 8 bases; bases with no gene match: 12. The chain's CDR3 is CASGPGTGSLYGYTF. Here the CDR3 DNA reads TGTGCCAGCGGCCCCGGGACAGGTTCCCTCTATGGCTACACCTTC.

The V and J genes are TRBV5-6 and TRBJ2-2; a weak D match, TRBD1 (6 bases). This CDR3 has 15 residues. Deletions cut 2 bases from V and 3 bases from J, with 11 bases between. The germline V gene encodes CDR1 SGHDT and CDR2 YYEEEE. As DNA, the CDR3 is TGTGCCAGCAGCTTAAGGGGGACCCACACCGGGGAGCTGTTTTTT. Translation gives CASSLRGTHTGELFF.

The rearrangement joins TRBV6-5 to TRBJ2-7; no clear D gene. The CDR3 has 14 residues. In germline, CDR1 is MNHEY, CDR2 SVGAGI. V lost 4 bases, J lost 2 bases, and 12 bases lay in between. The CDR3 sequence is CASSLTGPTYEQYF. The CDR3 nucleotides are TGTGCCAGCAGTTTGACTGGCCCTACCTACGAGCAGTACTTC.

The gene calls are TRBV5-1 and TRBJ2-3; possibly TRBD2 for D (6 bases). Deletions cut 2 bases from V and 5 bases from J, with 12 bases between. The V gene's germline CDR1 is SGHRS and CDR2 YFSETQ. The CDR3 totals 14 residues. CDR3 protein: CASSFWDFIDTQYF. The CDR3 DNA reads TGCGCCAGCAGCTTTTGGGACTTCATAGATACGCAGTATTTT.

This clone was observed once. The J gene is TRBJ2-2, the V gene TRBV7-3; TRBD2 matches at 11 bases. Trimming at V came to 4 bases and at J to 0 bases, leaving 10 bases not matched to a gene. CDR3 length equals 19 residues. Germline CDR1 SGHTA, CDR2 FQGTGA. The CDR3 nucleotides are TGTGCCAGCAGCTCCCCGGGGGTTAGCGGGGGGGCGAACACCGGGGAGCTGTTTTTT. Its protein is CASSSPGVSGGANTGELFF.

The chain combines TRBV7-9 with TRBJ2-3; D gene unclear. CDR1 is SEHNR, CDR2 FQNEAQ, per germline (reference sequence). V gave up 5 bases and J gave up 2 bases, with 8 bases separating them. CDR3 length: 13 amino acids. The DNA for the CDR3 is TGTGCCAGCAGCACCCTTCCCACAGATACGCAGTATTTT. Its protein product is CASSTLPTDTQYF.

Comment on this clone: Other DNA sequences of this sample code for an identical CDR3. The CDR3 reads CASSYSQMNTEAFF. In DNA form, the CDR3 reads TGTGCCAGCAGTTACTCACAGATGAACACTGAAGCTTTCTTT. The V gene is TRBV6-5, the J gene TRBJ1-1; D is unclear. CDR3 length equals 14 residues. V was pared by 0 bases and J by 0 bases, with 5 bases between. The germline V gene encodes CDR1 MNHEY and CDR2 SVGAGI.

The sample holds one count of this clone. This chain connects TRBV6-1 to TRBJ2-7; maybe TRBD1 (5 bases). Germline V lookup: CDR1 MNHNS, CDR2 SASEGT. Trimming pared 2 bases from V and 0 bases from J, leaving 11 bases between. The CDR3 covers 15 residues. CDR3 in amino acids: CASSEFAGISYEQYF. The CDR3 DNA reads TGTGCCAGCAGTGAATTCGCAGGGATCTCCTACGAGCAGTACTTC.